This T cell receptor (beta chain) was obtained from a study of T cell responses to AZD1222 COVID-19 vaccine (dated by TCRdb to the early 2020s). The study in broad terms: AZD1222 recipients whose second dose came at about 4 weeks and those whose second dose came at about 12 weeks were combined into one group, since spike-specific TCR depth and breadth did not differ between the two schedules. Trial participants were enrolled into age subgroups of 18-55, 56-69 and 70-plus years, which contained about 160, 30 and 59 TCR-sequenced participants, respectively. A total of 233 trial participants underwent TCR sequencing, of whom some 210 received two doses of AZD1222 and 26 received two doses of the MenACWY control vaccine. General study outcomes and caveats: Spike-specific TCR breadth and depth rose significantly after two AZD1222 doses compared with day 0 and with MenACWY recipients. Participants were mostly white British, with more females than males. The authors suggested clonal diversity may have been underestimated. Conclusions about previously exposed vaccinees are limited, since just five or six AZD1222 recipients were seropositive for SARS-CoV-2 at baseline. Reportedly, close to half of the unique spike-specific TCRs recognized epitopes lying outside the regions that are mutated in the B.1.351 and B.1.1.7 variants. Because no day 14 peak-response samples were available, the repertoires could be characterized only after the peak T cell response. In the small 56-69-year group, the increase in depth fell short of significance, most likely because of low power. The whole spike protein was spanned by vaccine-associated CD4 TCRs, and dominant responses were seen in regions 160-218 and 743-854.

From the germline V gene, CDR1 is MDHEN and CDR2 is SYDVKM. Reading from cysteine to phenylalanine, the CDR3 counts 15 amino acids. The only DNA kept is the CDR3, 45 bases in frame from the first base. Trimming leaves V shorter by 5 bases and J shorter by 2 bases, with the junction holding 7 bases beyond the gene matches. The CDR3 regions of human TCRbeta chains were analyzed by immunosequencing. The original methods were these. TCRs in the repertoires were matched against a reference library of SARS-CoV-2-specific TCRs that had been generated with the MIRA antigen-specificity platform. Breadth was defined as the fraction of unique TCRs that were SARS-CoV-2-associated. Depth was defined as the fraction of total T cells that were SARS-CoV-2-associated. Using the MIRA data, each spike-specific TCR was mapped to the spike region that the TCR reacts to and placed in a CD4 or CD8 class. Log10-transformed breadth and depth values were compared by one-way ANOVA with Sidak's multiple comparisons tests. TCRdb took this table from immuneACCESS and kept in-frame rearrangements with V and J called. Such tables lack part of the clones; where checked against another copy, unresolved V genes explain under half of the gap, and the rest is unexplained. That table gives V, J and clone size, and the DNA gave D and trimming. Here the sample has over 75,000 clones; 90% occur a single time. The top ten hold around 2.8% of the sample.

Note on this clone: It has no known antigen specificity. Base quality data are lacking; no much larger clone is found one base away.

Reading the label with the study, this specimen's time point is: baseline before first vaccination. Vaccinee samples were obtained from the UK trials COV001 and COV002, which included a single-blind randomized controlled phase 2/3 trial of AZD1222 (ChAdOx1 nCoV-19) in healthy adults. Trial participant PBMC samples were collected at day 0 and day 28 after the second dose for TCRbeta chain sequencing. This receptor was obtained from an adult in good health. The chain was built from TRBV28 and TRBJ2-7; the central 9 bases match TRBD2. The sample here was peripheral blood, taken on day 0 of AZD1222 vaccination. The nucleotides are TGTGCCAGCAGTGTGACTAGCGGTGCGACCTACGAGCAGTACTTC. It specifies CASSVTSGATYEQYF.